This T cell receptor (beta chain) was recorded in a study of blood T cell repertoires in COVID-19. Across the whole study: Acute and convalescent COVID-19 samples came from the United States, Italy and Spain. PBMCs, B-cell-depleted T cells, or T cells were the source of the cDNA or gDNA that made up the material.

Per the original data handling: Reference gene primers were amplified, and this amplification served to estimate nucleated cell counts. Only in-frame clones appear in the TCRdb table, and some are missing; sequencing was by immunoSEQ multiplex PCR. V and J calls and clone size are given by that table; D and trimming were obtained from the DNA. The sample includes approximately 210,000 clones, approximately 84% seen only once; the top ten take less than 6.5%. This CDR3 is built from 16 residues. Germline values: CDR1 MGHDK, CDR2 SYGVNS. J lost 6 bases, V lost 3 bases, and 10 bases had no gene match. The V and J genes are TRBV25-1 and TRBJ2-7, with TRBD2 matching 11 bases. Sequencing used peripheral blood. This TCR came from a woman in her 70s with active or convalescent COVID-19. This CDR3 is CASSETLIAGGLEQYF. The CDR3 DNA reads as TGTGCCAGCAGTGAGACCCTTATAGCGGGAGGGCTCGAGCAGTACTTC.